The rows below give T cell receptor beta chains drawn from one sample of a study of Ad26.COV2.S vaccination and SARS-CoV-2 variants. Profiled with immunoSEQ multiplex PCR; TCRdb holds only in-frame clones, not every one. The top ten hold about 2.5% of the sample, which has 430,000 or so clones, 89% seen once. The starting material was peripheral blood, obtained in a trial of Ad26.COV2.S vaccine versus placebo. The receptors here all came from a person aged 18-65 years who received the Ad26.COV2.S COVID-19 vaccine or a placebo. Each CDR3 is given with its conserved first and last residue. D genes are given only for firm matches.

v_call d_call cdr3_aa
TRBV5-1 TRBD1 CASSLSPGQGFMNTEAFF
TRBV5-4 NA CATMRELRDTEAFF
TRBV28 NA CASKKYVEDTQYF
TRBV7-2 NA CASSLSVGSYGYTF
TRBV4-3 NA CASSPSRDTNEQFF
TRBV7-2 NA CASSVSGAF
TRBV9 NA CASSVDISSGNTIYF
TRBV7-2 TRBD1 CASSLGTAYSNQPQHF
TRBV10-3 NA CAIGGDRHSTDTQYF
TRBV7-2 NA CASSLGGSLRLNTEAFF
TRBV3-1/TRBV3-2 NA CASSLGKDEQFF
TRBV9 TRBD2 CASSPHPSGGQETQYF
TRBV21-1 NA CASSKAGVDGGDEQFF
TRBV14 TRBD1 CASSQDRARPGQGDLRQFF
TRBV11-3 TRBD1 CASSLKRQGTGNTIYF
TRBV5-1 TRBD2 CASSLDLGLAGGQFF
TRBV28 NA CASTLIGNQPQHF
TRBV4-3 TRBD1 CASSQEEGAGDTEAFF
TRBV19 NA CASSIQGYSNQPQHF
TRBV7-9 NA CASSLDLVLGTDTQYF